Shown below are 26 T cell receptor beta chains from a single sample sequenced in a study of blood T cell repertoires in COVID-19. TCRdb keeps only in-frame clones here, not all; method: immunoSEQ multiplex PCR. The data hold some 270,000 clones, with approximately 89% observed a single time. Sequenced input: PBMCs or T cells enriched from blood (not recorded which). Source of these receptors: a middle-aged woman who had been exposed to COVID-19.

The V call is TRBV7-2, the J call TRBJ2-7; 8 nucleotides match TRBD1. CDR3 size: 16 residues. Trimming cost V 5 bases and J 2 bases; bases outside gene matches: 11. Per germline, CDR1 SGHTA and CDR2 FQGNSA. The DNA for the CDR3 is TGTGCCAGCAGCCAGGGGGCGGGGCATGTAGCCTACGAGCAGTACTTC. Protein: CASSQGAGHVAYEQYF. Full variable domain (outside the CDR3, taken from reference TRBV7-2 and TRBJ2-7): GAGVSQSPSNKVTEKGKDVELRCDPISGHTALYWYRQSLGQGLEFLIYFQGNSAPDKSGLPSDRFSAERTGGSVSTLTIQRTQQEDSAVYLCASSQGAGHVAYEQYFGPGTRLTVT.

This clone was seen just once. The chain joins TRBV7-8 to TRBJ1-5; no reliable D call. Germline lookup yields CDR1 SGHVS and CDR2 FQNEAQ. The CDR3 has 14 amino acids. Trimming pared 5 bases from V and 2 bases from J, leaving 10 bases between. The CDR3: CASSGGSGNQPQHF. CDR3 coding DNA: TGTGCCAGCAGCGGCGGGTCTGGCAATCAGCCCCAGCATTTT. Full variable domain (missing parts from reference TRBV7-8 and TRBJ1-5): GAGVSQSPRYKVAKRGQDVALRCDPISGHVSLFWYQQALGQGPEFLTYFQNEAQLDKSGLPSDRFFAERPEGSVSTLKIQRTQQEDSAVYLCASSGGSGNQPQHFGDGTRLSIL.

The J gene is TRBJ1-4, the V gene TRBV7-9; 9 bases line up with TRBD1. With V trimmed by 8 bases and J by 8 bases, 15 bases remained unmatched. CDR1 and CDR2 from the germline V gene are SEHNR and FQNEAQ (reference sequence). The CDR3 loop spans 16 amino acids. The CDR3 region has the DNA TGTGCCAGCGCCTGGACAGGGGAATCTGTGCACGAAAAACTGTTTTTT. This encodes CASAWTGESVHEKLFF.

CDR3 DNA sequence: TGTGCCAGCAGTTTGCTTAGGGGAAGGTCCGAGCAGTACTTC. It codes for CASSLLRGRSEQYF. This chain joins TRBV6-5 and TRBJ2-7; D perhaps matches TRBD1 (5 bases). V was pared by 4 bases and J by 6 bases, with 16 bases between. Per germline, CDR1 MNHEY and CDR2 SVGAGI. The CDR3 sequence is 14 residues long.

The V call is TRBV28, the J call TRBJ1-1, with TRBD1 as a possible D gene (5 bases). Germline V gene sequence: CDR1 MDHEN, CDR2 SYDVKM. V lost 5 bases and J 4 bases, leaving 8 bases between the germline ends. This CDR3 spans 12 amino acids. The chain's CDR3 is CASSIQVTEAFF. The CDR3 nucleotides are TGTGCCAGCAGTATACAGGTCACTGAAGCTTTCTTT. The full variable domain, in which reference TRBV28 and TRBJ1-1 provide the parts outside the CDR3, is DVKVTQSSRYLVKRTGEKVFLECVQDMDHENMFWYRQDPGLGLRLIYFSYDVKMKEKGDIPEGYSVSREKKERFSLILESASTNQTSMYLCASSIQVTEAFFGQGTRLTVV.

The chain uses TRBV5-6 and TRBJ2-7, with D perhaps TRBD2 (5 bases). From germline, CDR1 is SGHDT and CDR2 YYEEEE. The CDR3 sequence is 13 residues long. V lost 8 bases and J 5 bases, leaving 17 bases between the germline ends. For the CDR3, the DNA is TGTGCCAGTGCAGTGCCGGGGAGCGACGAGCAGTACGTC. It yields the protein CASAVPGSDEQYV.

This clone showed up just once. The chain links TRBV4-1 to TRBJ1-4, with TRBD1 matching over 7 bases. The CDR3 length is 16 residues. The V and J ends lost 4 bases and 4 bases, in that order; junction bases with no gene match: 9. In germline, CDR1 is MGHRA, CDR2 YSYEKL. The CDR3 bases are TGCGCCAGCAGCCGCCATCAGGGGGAGTTTAATGAAAAACTGTTTTTT. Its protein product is CASSRHQGEFNEKLFF.

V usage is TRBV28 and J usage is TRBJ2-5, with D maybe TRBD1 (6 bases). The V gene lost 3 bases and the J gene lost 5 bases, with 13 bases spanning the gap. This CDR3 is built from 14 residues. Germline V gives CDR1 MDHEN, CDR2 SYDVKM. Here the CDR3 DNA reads TGTGCCAGCAGTTTTCAGGGGCTAGGGGAGACCCAGTACTTC. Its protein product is CASSFQGLGETQYF.

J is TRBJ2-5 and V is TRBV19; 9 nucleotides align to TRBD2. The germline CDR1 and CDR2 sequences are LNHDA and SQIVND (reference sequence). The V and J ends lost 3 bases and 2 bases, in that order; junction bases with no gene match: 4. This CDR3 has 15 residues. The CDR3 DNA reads TGTGCCAGTAGTATTGGGCTAGCGGGGCAAGAGACCCAGTACTTC. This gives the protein CASSIGLAGQETQYF. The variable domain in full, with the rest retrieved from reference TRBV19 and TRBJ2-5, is DGGITQSPKYLFRKEGQNVTLSCEQNLNHDAMYWYRQDPGQGLRLIYYSQIVNDFQKGDIAEGYSVSREKKESFPLTVTSAQKNPTAFYLCASSIGLAGQETQYFGPGTRLLVL.

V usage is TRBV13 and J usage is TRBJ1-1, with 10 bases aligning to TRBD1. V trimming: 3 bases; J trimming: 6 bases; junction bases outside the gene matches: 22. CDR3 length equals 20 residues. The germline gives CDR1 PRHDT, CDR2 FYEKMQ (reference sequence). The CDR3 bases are TGTGCCAGCAGCTTCACCGGGACAGGGGACGGATTTCCACAGGGCGCTGAAGCTTTCTTT. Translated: CASSFTGTGDGFPQGAEAFF.

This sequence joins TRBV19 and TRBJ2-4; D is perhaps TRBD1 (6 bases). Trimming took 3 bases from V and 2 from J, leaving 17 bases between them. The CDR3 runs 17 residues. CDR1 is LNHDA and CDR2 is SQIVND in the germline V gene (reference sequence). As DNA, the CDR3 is TGTGCCAGTAGTATGCCCCCACTTTGGGACACCAAAAACATTCAGTACTTC. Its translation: CASSMPPLWDTKNIQYF.

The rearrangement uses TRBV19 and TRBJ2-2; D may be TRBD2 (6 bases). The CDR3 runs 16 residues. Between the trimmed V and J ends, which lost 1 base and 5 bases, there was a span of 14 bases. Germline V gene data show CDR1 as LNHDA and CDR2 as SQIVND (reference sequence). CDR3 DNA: TGTGCCAGTAGTATAGCGGAGGGGATGAGTACCGGGGAGCTGTTTTTT. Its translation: CASSIAEGMSTGELFF.

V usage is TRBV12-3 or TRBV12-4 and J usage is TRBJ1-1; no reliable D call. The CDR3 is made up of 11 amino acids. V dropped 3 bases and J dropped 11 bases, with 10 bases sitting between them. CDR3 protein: CASSLGNGAFF. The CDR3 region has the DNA TGTGCCAGCAGTTTGGGCAATGGGGCTTTCTTT.

The CDR3 loop is CASSPLSTQETQYF. In nucleotides, the CDR3 is TGTGCCAGCAGCCCCCTCTCAACACAAGAGACCCAGTACTTC. V is TRBV28 and J is TRBJ2-5; no clear D gene. CDR3 length: 14 residues. V dropped 6 bases and J dropped 2 bases, with 13 bases sitting between them. Germline lookup yields CDR1 MDHEN and CDR2 SYDVKM.

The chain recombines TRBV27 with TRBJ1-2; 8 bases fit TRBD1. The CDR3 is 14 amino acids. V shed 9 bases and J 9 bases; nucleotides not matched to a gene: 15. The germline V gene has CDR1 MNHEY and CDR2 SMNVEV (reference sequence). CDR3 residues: CASFSQGADSRYTF. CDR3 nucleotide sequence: TGTGCCAGTTTCAGTCAGGGGGCCGACTCCCGCTACACCTTC.

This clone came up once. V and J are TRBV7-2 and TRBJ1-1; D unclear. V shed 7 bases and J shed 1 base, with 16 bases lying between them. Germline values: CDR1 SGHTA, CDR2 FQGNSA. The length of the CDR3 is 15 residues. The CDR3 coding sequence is TGTGCCAGCACCGGTGAAGGGAGGGAGAACACTGAAGCTTTCTTT. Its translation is CASTGEGRENTEAFF.

CDR3 sequence reads: CAISLSGELFF. CDR3 in DNA: TGTGCCATAAGTCTCTCGGGGGAGCTGTTTTTT. This chain connects TRBV10-3 to TRBJ2-2; no definite D call. This CDR3 contains 11 residues. The V gene's germline CDR1 is ENHRY and CDR2 SYGVKD. V lost 9 bases and J 8 bases, leaving 10 bases between the germline ends.

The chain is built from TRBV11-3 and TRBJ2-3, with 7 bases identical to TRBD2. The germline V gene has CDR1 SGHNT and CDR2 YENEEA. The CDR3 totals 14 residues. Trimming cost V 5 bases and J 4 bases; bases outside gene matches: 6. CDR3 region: CASSPGGSADTQYF. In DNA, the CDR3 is TGTGCCAGCAGCCCGGGGGGTAGCGCAGATACGCAGTATTTT.

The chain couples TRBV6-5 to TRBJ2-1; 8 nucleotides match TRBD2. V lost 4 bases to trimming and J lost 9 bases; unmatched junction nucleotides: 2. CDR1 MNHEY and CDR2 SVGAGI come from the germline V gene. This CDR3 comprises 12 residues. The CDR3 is CASSSSGSEQFF. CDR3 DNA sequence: TGTGCCAGCAGTTCAAGCGGGAGTGAGCAGTTCTTC.

DNA for the CDR3: TGTGCCAGCAGTCCACCAGCGGGAGCAGATACGCAGTATTTT. It translates to CASSPPAGADTQYF. This sequence joins TRBV5-4 and TRBJ2-3; 8 bases map to TRBD2. Germline lookup yields CDR1 SGHNT and CDR2 YYREEE (reference sequence). Trimming took 5 bases from V and 4 from J; bases not matched to a gene: 6. The CDR3 sequence is 14 residues long.

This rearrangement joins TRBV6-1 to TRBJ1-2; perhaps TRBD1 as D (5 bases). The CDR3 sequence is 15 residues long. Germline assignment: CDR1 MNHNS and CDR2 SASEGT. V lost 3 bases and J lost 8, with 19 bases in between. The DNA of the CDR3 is TGTGCCAGCAGTGAGACAGCATGGCCCGCCGTCGGCTACACCTTC. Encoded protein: CASSETAWPAVGYTF.

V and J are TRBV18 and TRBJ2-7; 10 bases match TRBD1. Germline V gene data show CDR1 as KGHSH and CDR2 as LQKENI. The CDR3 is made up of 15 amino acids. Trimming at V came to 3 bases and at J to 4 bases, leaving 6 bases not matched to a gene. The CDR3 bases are TGTGCCAGCTCACCCTTTGAGGGACAGGGGTACGAGCAGTACGTC. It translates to CASSPFEGQGYEQYV.

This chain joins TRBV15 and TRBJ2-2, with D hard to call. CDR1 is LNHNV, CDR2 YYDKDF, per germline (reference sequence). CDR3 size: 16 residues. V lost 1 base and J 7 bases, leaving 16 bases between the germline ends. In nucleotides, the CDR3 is TGTGCCACCAGCAGAGCCGACCCTTCCGGCGGCGGGGAGCTGTTTTTT. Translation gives CATSRADPSGGGELFF.

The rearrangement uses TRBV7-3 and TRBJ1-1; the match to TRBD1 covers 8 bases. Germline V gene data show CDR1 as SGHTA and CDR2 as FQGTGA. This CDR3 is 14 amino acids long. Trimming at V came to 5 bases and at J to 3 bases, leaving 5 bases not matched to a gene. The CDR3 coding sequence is TGTGCCAGCAGCGCCCAGGGGGCGGACACTGAAGCTTTCTTT. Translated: CASSAQGADTEAFF.

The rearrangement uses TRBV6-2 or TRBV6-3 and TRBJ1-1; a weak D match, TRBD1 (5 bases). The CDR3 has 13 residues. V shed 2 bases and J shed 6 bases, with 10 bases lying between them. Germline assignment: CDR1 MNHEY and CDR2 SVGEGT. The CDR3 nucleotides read TGTGCCAGCAGTTACCGGGCAGGGCCTGAAGCTTTCTTT. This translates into CASSYRAGPEAFF.

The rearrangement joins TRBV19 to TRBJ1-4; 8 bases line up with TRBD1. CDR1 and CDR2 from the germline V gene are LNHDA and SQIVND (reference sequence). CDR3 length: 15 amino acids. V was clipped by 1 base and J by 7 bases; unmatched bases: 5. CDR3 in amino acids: CASSIGTGGAEKLFF. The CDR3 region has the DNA TGTGCCAGTAGTATAGGAACAGGGGGTGCTGAAAAACTGTTTTTT.